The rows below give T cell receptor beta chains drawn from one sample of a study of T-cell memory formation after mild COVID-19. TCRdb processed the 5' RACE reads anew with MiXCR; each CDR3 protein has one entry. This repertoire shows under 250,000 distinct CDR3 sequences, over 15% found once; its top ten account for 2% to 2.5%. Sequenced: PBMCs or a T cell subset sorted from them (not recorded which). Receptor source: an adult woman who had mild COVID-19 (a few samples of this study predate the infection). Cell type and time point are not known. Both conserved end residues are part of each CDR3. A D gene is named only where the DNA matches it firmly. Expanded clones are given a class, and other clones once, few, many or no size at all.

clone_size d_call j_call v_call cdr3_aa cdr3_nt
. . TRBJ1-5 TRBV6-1 CASSRGPQPQHF TGTGCCAGCAGCAGGGGTCCCCAGCCCCAGCATTTT
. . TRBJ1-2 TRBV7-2 CASSLYFTAGGYTF TGTGCCAGCAGCTTATATTTCACGGCAGGGGGCTACACCTTC
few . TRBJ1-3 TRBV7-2 CASRRDGLAGNTIYF TGTGCCAGCAGGAGGGATGGCCTCGCCGGAAACACCATATATTTT
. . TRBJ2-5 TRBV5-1 CASSQDDWETQYF TGCGCCAGCAGCCAAGATGACTGGGAGACCCAGTACTTC
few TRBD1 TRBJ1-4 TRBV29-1 CSVTPGTAINEKLFF TGCAGCGTTACCCCGGGGACAGCCATAAATGAAAAACTGTTTTTT
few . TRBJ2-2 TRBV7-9 CASSLESLNTGELFF TGTGCCAGCAGCTTAGAGAGCCTGAACACCGGGGAGCTGTTTTTT
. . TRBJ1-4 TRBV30 CAWSIGEKLFF TGTGCCTGGAGTATAGGTGAAAAACTGTTTTTT
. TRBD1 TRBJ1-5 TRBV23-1 CASSQSRTGDQPQHF TGCGCCAGCAGTCAATCGAGGACAGGGGATCAGCCCCAGCATTTT
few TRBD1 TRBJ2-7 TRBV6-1 CASSPGLWTGGYEQYF TGTGCCAGCAGCCCCGGTCTTTGGACAGGGGGCTACGAGCAGTACTTC
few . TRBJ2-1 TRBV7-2 CASSLADSSYNEQFF TGTGCCAGCAGCTTAGCGGACAGCTCCTACAATGAGCAGTTCTTC
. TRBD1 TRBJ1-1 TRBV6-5 CASSFPGKGATEAFF TGTGCCAGCAGTTTCCCCGGCAAGGGGGCAACGGAAGCTTTCTTT
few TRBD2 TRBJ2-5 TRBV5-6 CASSSAGGRQETQYF TGTGCCAGCAGCTCTGCGGGGGGTCGGCAAGAGACCCAGTACTTC
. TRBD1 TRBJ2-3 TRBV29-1 CSARTGFISDTQYF TGCAGCGCCCGGACAGGGTTTATCTCAGATACGCAGTATTTT
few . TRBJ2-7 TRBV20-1 CSAQGLGRVYEQYF TGCAGTGCTCAAGGACTGGGCCGAGTCTACGAGCAGTACTTC
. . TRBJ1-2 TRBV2 CASRGGGNYGYTF TGTGCCAGCAGGGGCGGGGGAAACTATGGCTACACCTTC
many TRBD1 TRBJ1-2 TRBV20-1 CSARTGPNYGYTF TGCAGTGCTAGGACAGGGCCAAACTATGGCTACACCTTC
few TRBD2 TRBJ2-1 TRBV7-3 CASSLQTLAGGPNEQFF TGTGCCAGCAGCTTACAGACTCTAGCGGGGGGCCCCAATGAGCAGTTCTTC
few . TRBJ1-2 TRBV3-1 CASSLGGKGYTF TGTGCCAGCAGCCTAGGCGGGAAAGGCTACACCTTC
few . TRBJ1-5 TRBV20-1 CSVGTDHNQPQHF TGCAGTGTTGGGACGGACCACAATCAGCCCCAGCATTTT
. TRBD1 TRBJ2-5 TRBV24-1 CATSDPPGTAQETQYF TGTGCCACCAGTGATCCCCCCGGGACAGCCCAAGAGACCCAGTACTTC
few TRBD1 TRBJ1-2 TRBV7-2 CASSADRGSYGYTF TGTGCCAGCAGCGCGGACAGGGGGTCCTATGGCTACACCTTC
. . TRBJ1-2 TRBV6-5 CASSRPGEIGYGYTF TGTGCCAGCAGTCGCCCGGGGGAAATCGGCTATGGCTACACCTTC
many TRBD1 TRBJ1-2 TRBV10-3 CAITGTGGGYTF TGTGCCATCACCGGGACAGGGGGAGGCTACACCTTC
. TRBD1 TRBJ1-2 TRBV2 CASYRGGYGYTF TGTGCCAGTTACAGGGGGGGCTATGGCTACACCTTC
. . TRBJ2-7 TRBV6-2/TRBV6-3 CASRSGGSDAYEQYF TGTGCCAGCAGGAGTGGTGGGAGTGATGCCTACGAGCAGTACTTC
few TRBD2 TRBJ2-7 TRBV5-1 CASSRLSSGGATDEQYF TGCGCCAGCAGCCGCCTCTCTAGCGGGGGGGCCACCGACGAGCAGTACTTC
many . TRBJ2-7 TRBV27 CASSPRGQIIYEQYF TGTGCCAGCAGTCCACGCGGACAGATAATCTACGAGCAGTACTTC
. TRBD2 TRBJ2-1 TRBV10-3 CAISRERRLAGSNNEQFF TGTGCCATCTCCCGAGAGCGACGACTAGCGGGGTCGAACAATGAGCAGTTCTTC
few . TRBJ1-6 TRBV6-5 CASGRGNSPLHF TGTGCCAGCGGACGCGGTAATTCACCCCTCCACTTT
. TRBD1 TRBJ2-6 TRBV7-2 CASTPQGTGANVLTF TGTGCCAGCACCCCACAGGGGACCGGGGCCAACGTCCTGACTTTC
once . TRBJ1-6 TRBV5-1 CASRGNSNSPLHF TGCGCCAGCAGGGGGAACAGCAATTCACCCCTCCACTTT